Below are 3 T cell receptor beta chains sequenced from a single sample in a study of Graves' ophthalmopathy and Graves' hyperthyroidism. Amplified TCR beta CDR3 regions were obtained using RNA transcripts as template. The first round was an RT-PCR with HTBI primers, and the second round was a multiplex PCR. MiXCR was run by TCRdb on the multiplex PCR reads, yielding one entry per CDR3 protein. The sample yields about 620,000 distinct CDR3 sequences, about a fifth seen once. Sequenced input: peripheral blood. The source is a woman younger than 35 with stable Graves' hyperthyroidism. Some clones in this sample may be carry-over from other donors' samples.

Many counts were recorded for this clonotype. This chain links TRBV2 with TRBJ2-5; tentative D call: TRBD1 (6 bases). CDR1 and CDR2 from the germline V gene are SNHLY and FYNNEI. This CDR3 has 16 residues. V gave up 3 bases and J gave up 2 bases, with 16 bases separating them. CDR3: CASSDLGQPTQETQYF. CDR3 coding DNA: TGTGCCAGCAGTGACCTAGGACAGCCTACACAAGAGACCCAGTACTTC.

This clonotype was counted many times. The rearrangement uses TRBV10-3 and TRBJ2-5, with 7 bases aligning to TRBD2. CDR1 ENHRY and CDR2 SYGVKD come from the germline V gene. The CDR3 has 17 amino acids. Unmatched junction bases numbered 16, after V lost 4 bases and J lost 5 bases. The DNA of the CDR3 is TGTGCCATCAGTGGATCGAGCGGGGTAACGCGGCGGGAGACCCAGTACTTC. This translates into CAISGSSGVTRRETQYF.

This clonotype has a count of ten or more. This chain connects TRBV19 to TRBJ1-5; 7 nucleotides agree with TRBD1. The length of the CDR3 is 15 residues. V lost 5 bases, J lost 5 bases, and 9 bases stayed unmatched. The germline gives CDR1 LNHDA, CDR2 SQIVND (reference sequence). The CDR3 bases are TGTGCCAGTAGTCAGGGAACAGGGGAATATCAGCCCCAGCATTTT. Amino acid sequence: CASSQGTGEYQPQHF.